What follows describes a single T cell receptor (beta chain). What it binds is not known. These data come from a study of breast tumors, draining lymph nodes, adjacent tissues. General study findings and limits: Most tumor T cells seemingly derive from lymph node, then expand in tumor. Tumor repertoires ranked between lymph nodes and nontumor tissue in diversity, with V and J gene preferences. Data only fit, rather than demonstrated, lymph node origin of most tumor T cells. Tumor and nontumor repertoires were significantly more similar in luminal-like than in basal-like breast cancer.

V lost 4 bases, J lost 6 bases, and 15 bases lay in between. The CDR3 is 14 residues long. Germline CDR1 is ENHRY and CDR2 is SYGVKD. Breast cancer patients provided tissue from their axillary draining lymph nodes. TCRdb re-derived calls from the multiplex PCR reads in MiXCR, one entry per CDR3 protein. The table shows about 110,000 distinct CDR3 sequences, with more than 25% occurring only once. The sequenced sample consisted of axillary lymph node tissue. This rearrangement joins TRBV10-3 to TRBJ2-5; maybe TRBD2 (7 bases). The receptor was derived from a female donor with breast cancer. Some clones in this sample may be carry-over from other donors' samples. The CDR3 here is CAISGGGGVKTQYF. The CDR3 region has the DNA TGTGCCATCAGTGGTGGAGGGGGGGTAAAGACCCAGTACTTC.